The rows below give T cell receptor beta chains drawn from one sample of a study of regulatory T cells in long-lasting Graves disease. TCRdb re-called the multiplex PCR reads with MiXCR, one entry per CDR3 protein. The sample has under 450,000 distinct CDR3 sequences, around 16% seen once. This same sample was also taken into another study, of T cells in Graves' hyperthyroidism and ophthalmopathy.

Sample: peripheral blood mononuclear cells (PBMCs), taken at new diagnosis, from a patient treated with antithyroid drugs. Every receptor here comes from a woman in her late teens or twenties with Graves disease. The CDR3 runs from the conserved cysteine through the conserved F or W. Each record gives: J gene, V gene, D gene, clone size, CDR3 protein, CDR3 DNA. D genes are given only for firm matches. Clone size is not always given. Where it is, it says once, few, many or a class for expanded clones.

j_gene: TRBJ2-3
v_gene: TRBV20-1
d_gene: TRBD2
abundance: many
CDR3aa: CSAPPGGRGTDTQYF
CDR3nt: TGCAGTGCTCCACCCGGCGGGAGGGGCACAGATACGCAGTATTTT

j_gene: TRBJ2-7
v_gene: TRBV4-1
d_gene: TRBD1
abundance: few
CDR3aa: CASSHGTGGTYEQYF
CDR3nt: TGCGCCAGCAGCCACGGGACAGGGGGTACCTACGAGCAGTACTTC

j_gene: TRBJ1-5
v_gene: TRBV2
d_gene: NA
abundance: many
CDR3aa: CASLRAAHQPQHF
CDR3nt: TGTGCCAGCCTCCGGGCAGCCCATCAGCCCCAGCATTTT

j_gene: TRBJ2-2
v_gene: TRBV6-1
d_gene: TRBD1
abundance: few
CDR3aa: CASRESGTGAGELFF
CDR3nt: TGTGCCAGCCGAGAATCCGGGACAGGGGCCGGGGAGCTGTTTTTT

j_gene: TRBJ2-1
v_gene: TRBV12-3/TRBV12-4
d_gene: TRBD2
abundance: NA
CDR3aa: CASSLQGTSGSKYNEQFF
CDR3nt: TGTGCCAGCAGTTTGCAAGGGACTAGCGGGAGCAAATACAATGAGCAGTTCTTC

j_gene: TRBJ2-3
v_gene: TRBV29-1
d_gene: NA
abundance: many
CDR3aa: CSVRGRVTDTQYF
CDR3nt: TGCAGCGTTAGGGGAAGGGTCACAGATACGCAGTATTTT

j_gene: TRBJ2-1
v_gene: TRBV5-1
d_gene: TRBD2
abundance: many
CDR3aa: CASSLVQTSQNNEQFF
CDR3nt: TGCGCCAGCAGCTTAGTCCAGACTAGCCAAAACAATGAGCAGTTCTTC

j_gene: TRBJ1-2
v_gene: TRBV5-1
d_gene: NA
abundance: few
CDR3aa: CASSLDGGAVDGYTF
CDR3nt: TGCGCCAGCAGCTTGGATGGGGGGGCGGTTGATGGCTACACCTTC

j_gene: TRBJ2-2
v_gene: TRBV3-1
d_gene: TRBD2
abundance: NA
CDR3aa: CASSQDKLAGGPGELFF
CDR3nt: TGTGCCAGCAGCCAAGATAAACTAGCGGGGGGGCCCGGGGAGCTGTTTTTT

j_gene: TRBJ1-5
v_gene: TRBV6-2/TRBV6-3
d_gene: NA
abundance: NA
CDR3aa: CASKTGPNQPQHF
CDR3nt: TGTGCCAGCAAGACAGGCCCCAATCAGCCCCAGCATTTT

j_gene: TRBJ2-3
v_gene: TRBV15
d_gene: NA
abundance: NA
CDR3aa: CATSHPGGSGNTDTQYF
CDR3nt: TGTGCCACCAGCCACCCCGGTGGATCGGGAAACACAGATACGCAGTATTTT

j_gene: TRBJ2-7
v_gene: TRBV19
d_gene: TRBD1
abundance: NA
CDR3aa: CASSISQGQGADEQYF
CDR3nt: TGTGCCAGTAGTATCTCCCAGGGACAGGGGGCTGACGAGCAGTACTTC

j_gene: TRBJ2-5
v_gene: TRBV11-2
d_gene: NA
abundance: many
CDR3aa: CASSNQGYQETQYF
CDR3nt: TGTGCCAGCAGCAATCAGGGTTACCAAGAGACCCAGTACTTC

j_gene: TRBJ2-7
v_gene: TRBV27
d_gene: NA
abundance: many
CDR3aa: CASSLRGGTYEQYF
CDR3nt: TGTGCCAGCAGTTTGAGGGGAGGGACATACGAGCAGTACTTC

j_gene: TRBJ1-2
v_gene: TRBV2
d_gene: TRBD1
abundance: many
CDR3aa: CASKGTDYGYTF
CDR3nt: TGTGCCAGCAAAGGGACAGACTATGGCTACACCTTC

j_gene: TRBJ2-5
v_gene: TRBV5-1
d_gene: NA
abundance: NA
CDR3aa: CASRSGRGFETQYF
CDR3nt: TGCGCCAGCAGGTCGGGAAGGGGTTTCGAGACCCAGTACTTC

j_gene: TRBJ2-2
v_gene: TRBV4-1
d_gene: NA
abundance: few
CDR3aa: CASSQQSGLYTGELFF
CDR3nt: TGCGCCAGCAGCCAACAGAGTGGACTCTACACCGGGGAGCTGTTTTTT

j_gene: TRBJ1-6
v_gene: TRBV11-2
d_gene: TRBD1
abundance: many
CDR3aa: CASSDQGASYNSPLHF
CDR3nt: TGTGCCAGCAGCGACCAGGGGGCCTCCTATAATTCACCCCTCCACTTT

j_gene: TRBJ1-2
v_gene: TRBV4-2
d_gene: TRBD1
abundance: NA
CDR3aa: CASSQDERAGGYYGYTF
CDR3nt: TGTGCCAGCAGCCAAGATGAACGGGCAGGGGGCTACTATGGCTACACCTTC

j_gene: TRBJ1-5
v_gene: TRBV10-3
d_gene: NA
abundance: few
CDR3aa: CAISVGDNSNQPQHF
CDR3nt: TGTGCCATCAGTGTGGGGGATAATAGCAATCAGCCCCAGCATTTT

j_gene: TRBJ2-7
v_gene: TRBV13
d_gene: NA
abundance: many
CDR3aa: CASSPGFGPYEQYF
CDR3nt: TGTGCCAGCAGCCCGGGATTCGGCCCCTACGAGCAGTACTTC

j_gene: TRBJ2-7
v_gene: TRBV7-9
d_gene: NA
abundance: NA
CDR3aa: CASSLTEQGPHYEQYF
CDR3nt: TGTGCCAGCAGCTTAACCGAACAGGGTCCCCACTACGAGCAGTACTTC

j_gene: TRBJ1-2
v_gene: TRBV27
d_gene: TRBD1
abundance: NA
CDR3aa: CASSLGRGDGYTF
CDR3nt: TGTGCCAGCAGTTTAGGCAGGGGGGATGGCTACACCTTC

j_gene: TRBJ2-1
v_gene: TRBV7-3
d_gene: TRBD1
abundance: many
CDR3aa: CASSIYPGQGIRNEQFF
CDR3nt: TGTGCCAGCAGCATATATCCGGGACAGGGAATTCGCAATGAGCAGTTCTTC

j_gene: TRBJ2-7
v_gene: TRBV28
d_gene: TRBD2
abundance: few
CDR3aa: CASSRGSGSSYEQYF
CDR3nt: TGTGCCAGCAGTCGAGGCAGCGGGAGTTCCTACGAGCAGTACTTC

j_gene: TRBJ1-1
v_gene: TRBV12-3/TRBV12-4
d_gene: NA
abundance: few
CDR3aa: CASSGRPGSHRAEAFF
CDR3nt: TGTGCCAGCAGTGGGAGGCCCGGGAGCCACAGGGCTGAAGCTTTCTTT

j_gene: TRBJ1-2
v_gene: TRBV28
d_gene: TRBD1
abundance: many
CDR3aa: CASSWGQGYYGYTF
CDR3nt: TGTGCCAGCAGTTGGGGACAGGGGTACTATGGCTACACCTTC

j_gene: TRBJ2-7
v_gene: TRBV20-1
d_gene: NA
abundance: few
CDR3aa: CSARENRPGWRYEQYF
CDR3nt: TGCAGTGCTAGAGAGAATCGGCCAGGATGGCGCTACGAGCAGTACTTC

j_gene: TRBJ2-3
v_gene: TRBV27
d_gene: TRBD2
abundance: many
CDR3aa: CASSFDPSGGSTDTQYF
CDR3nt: TGTGCCAGCAGTTTCGACCCTAGCGGGGGGAGCACAGATACGCAGTATTTT

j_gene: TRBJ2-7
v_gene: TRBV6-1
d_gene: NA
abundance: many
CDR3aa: CASSRTESYEQYF
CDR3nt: TGTGCCAGCAGTAGGACAGAGTCCTACGAGCAGTACTTC

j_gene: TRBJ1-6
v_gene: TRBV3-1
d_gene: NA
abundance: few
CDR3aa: CASSHLNRVVSYNSPLHF
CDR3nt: TGTGCCAGCAGCCATCTCAACAGGGTCGTTTCCTATAATTCACCCCTCCACTTT

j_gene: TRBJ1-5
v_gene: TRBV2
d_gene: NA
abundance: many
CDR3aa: CASTGGGNQPQHF
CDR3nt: TGTGCCAGCACTGGAGGGGGCAATCAGCCCCAGCATTTT

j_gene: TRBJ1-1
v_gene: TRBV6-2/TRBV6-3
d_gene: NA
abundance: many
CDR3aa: CASSSGRIEAFF
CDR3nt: TGTGCCAGCAGTTCAGGACGGATTGAAGCTTTCTTT

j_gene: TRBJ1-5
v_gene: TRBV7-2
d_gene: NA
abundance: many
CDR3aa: CASSFLDQPQHF
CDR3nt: TGTGCCAGCAGCTTCCTGGATCAGCCCCAGCATTTT

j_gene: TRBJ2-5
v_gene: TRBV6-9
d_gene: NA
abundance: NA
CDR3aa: CASSYSPIQETQYF
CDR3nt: TGTGCCAGCAGTTACTCACCGATTCAAGAGACCCAGTACTTC

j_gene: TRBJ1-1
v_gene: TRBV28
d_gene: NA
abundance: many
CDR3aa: CASSSPTFETEAFF
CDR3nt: TGTGCCAGCAGTTCCCCCACATTTGAGACTGAAGCTTTCTTT

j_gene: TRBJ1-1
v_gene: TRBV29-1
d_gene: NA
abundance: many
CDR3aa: CSARGNERTEAFF
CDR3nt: TGCAGCGCCCGAGGGAACGAACGCACTGAAGCTTTCTTT

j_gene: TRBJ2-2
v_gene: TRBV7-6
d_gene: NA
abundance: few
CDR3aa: CASSLVGFPRTGELFF
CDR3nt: TGTGCCAGCAGCTTAGTCGGTTTCCCTCGCACCGGGGAGCTGTTTTTT

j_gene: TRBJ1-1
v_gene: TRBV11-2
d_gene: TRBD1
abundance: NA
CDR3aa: CASSSSTGDTEAFF
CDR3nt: TGTGCCAGCAGCTCTTCGACAGGGGACACTGAAGCTTTCTTT

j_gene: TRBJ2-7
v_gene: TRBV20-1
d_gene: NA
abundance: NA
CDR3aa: CSAGGTGPREGYEQYF
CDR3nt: TGCAGTGCTGGGGGGACAGGGCCCCGGGAGGGCTACGAGCAGTACTTC

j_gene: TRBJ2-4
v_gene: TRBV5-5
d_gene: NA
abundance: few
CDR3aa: CASSLGQGNIQYF
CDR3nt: TGTGCCAGCAGCTTGGGGCAGGGAAACATTCAGTACTTC

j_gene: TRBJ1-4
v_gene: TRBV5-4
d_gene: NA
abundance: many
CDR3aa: CASSAGTVMFF
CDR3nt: TGTGCCAGCAGCGCGGGAACTGTGATGTTTTTT

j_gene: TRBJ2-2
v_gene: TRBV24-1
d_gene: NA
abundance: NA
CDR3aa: CATKDSIDTGELFF
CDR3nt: TGTGCCACCAAGGACAGTATAGACACCGGGGAGCTGTTTTTT

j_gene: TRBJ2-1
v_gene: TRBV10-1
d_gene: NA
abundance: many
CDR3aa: CASSEGTPGFNEQFF
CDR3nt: TGCGCCAGCAGTGAGGGGACACCAGGCTTCAATGAGCAGTTCTTC

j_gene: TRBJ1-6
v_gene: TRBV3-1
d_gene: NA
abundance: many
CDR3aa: CASAGRINNSPLHF
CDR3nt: TGTGCAAGCGCCGGGAGGATAAATAATTCACCCCTCCACTTT

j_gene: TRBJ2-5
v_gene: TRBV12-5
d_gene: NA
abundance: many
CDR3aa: CASGSEGRETQYF
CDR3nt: TGTGCTAGTGGTTCGGAGGGGCGTGAGACCCAGTACTTC

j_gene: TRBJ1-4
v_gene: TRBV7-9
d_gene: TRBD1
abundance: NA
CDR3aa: CASNSVRDRPRKLFF
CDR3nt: TGTGCCAGCAACTCCGTCCGGGACAGGCCGAGGAAACTGTTTTTT

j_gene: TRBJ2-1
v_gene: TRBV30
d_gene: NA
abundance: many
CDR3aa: CAETVGAEQFF
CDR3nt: TGTGCTGAAACCGTGGGGGCTGAGCAGTTCTTC

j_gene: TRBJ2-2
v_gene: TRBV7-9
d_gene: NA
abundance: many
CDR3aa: CASSPTHRRMNTGELFF
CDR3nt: TGTGCCAGCAGCCCAACCCATAGACGGATGAACACCGGGGAGCTGTTTTTT

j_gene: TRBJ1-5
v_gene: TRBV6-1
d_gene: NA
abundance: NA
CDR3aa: CASSERQGGSNQPQHF
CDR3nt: TGTGCCAGCAGTGAAAGGCAGGGAGGAAGCAATCAGCCCCAGCATTTT

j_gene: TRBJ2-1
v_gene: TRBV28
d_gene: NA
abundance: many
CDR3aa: CASSLPHRQNEQFF
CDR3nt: TGTGCCAGCAGTTTACCCCATAGACAGAATGAGCAGTTCTTC

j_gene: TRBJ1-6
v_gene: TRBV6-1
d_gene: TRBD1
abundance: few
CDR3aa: CASRPQPGQFYSPLHF
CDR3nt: TGTGCCAGCAGGCCACAGCCGGGACAGTTCTATTCACCCCTCCACTTT

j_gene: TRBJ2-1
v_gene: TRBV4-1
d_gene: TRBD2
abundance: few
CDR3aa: CASSGTSGYSSAYNEQFF
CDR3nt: TGCGCCAGCAGCGGGACTAGCGGGTACAGTAGCGCCTACAATGAGCAGTTCTTC

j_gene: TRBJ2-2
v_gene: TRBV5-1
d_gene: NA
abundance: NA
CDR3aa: CASSRDIANTGELFF
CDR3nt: TGCGCCAGCAGTCGAGATATTGCGAACACCGGGGAGCTGTTTTTT

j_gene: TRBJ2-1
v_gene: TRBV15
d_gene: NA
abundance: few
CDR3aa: CATSRDLGVGRNEQFF
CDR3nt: TGTGCCACCAGCAGAGATCTGGGAGTGGGGAGGAATGAGCAGTTCTTC

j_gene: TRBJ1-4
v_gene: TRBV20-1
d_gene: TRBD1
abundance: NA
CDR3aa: CSAPGGARHEKLFF
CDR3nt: TGCAGTGCACCAGGGGGCGCGAGGCATGAAAAACTGTTTTTT

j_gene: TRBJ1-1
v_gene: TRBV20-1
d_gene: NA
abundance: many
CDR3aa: CSARVVGANTEAFF
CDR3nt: TGCAGTGCTAGAGTAGTAGGGGCGAACACTGAAGCTTTCTTT